The clone carrying this T cell receptor (beta chain) was counted between two and nine times. Its antigen is unidentified. The CDR3 is 17 residues long. The germline V and J ends were trimmed by 0 bases and 5 bases, with 17 bases remaining between them. Germline lookup yields CDR1 LGHDT and CDR2 YNNKEL (reference sequence). The sample originates from a study of early T cells in non-severe SARS-CoV-2 infection. Study results and caveats: Missing private and CD4 specificities, VDJdb matching favored anti-spike CD8 responses.

Individual cDNA molecules received unique molecular identifiers. TCRdb redid the calling of the 5' RACE reads with MiXCR, one entry per CDR3 protein. The sample includes approximately 69,000 distinct CDR3 sequences, roughly 10% of them seen just once. The sequencing here drew on whole blood, taken at baseline. The V and J genes are TRBV3-1 and TRBJ2-1; the D gene is possibly TRBD2 (6 bases). The sequence derives from an adult who was a healthcare worker with PCR-confirmed SARS-CoV-2 infection or an uninfected control (not recorded which). The chain's CDR3 is CASSQDTGRGGHNEQFF. Written as DNA, the CDR3 is TGTGCCAGCAGCCAAGATACCGGACGGGGAGGCCACAATGAGCAGTTCTTC.